Below, 26 T cell receptor beta chains from the same sample are listed, as sequenced in a study of blood T cell repertoires in COVID-19. Generated by immunoSEQ multiplex PCR, the TCRdb table keeps only in-frame clones and is missing some. Of approximately 140,000 clones in the sample, less than 90% were seen once. Sequenced material: PBMCs or T cells enriched from blood (not recorded which). The receptors stem from a woman aged 45-59 years who had recovered from COVID-19.

This rearrangement joins TRBV7-9 to TRBJ1-5; 10 bases fit TRBD1. This CDR3 spans 18 amino acids. Germline assignment: CDR1 SEHNR and CDR2 FQNEAQ (reference sequence). V gave up 4 bases and J gave up 5 bases; unmatched junction bases: 14. The CDR3: CASSYSPGQGRQHQPQHF. The DNA for the CDR3 is TGTGCCAGCAGCTACTCACCGGGACAGGGGCGGCAGCATCAGCCCCAGCATTTT.

This chain links TRBV27 with TRBJ1-4, with D unclear. V lost 4 bases and J lost 0, with 15 bases in between. Germline CDR1 and CDR2: MNHEY and SMNVEV (reference sequence). The CDR3 is 17 amino acids. DNA for the CDR3: TGTGCCAGCAGTTCTTGGGTGGGAGATGCAACTAATGAAAAACTGTTTTTT. Protein product: CASSSWVGDATNEKLFF.

This chain links TRBV2 with TRBJ2-6, with D possibly being TRBD1 (5 bases). Germline lookup yields CDR1 SNHLY and CDR2 FYNNEI. The CDR3 contains 20 residues. V was shortened by 3 bases and J by 3 bases, with 24 bases between the two germline ends. This CDR3 reads CASSDPLGSGNWYGANVLTF. In DNA form, the CDR3 reads TGTGCCAGCAGTGACCCCCTGGGGTCAGGGAACTGGTATGGGGCCAACGTCCTGACTTTC.

The J gene is TRBJ1-1, the V gene TRBV6-5; the D is unclear. The CDR3 runs 12 residues. CDR1 is MNHEY and CDR2 is SVGAGI in the germline V gene. Trimming left V 4 bases short and J 3 bases short, with 6 bases between. The CDR3 nucleotides are TGTGCCAGCAGTTCGAGGGACACTGAAGCTTTCTTT. Its translation: CASSSRDTEAFF.

The rearrangement joins TRBV23-1 to TRBJ2-7, with a possible D match to TRBD1 (5 bases). TRBV23-1 belongs to the ORF category, with a function that is uncertain. This CDR3 comprises 16 residues. Between the trimmed V and J ends, which lost 2 bases and 3 bases, there was a span of 17 bases. The CDR3 DNA reads as TGCGCCAGCAGTCAACTTCGGACAAGGCGGCGCTACGAGCAGTACTTC. It encodes CASSQLRTRRRYEQYF.

CDR3 in amino acids: CATGGTGIGQPQHF. The DNA for the CDR3 is TGTGCCACGGGAGGGACAGGGATAGGTCAGCCCCAGCATTTT. The genes are TRBV10-3 and TRBJ1-5; the match to TRBD1 covers 9 bases. Losses at the gene ends were 10 bases for V and 6 bases for J; bases not matched to a gene: 10. The germline CDR1 and CDR2 sequences are ENHRY and SYGVKD. The CDR3 length is 14 residues.

A single count supports this clone. CDR3: CASSSGGIAEAFF. DNA for the CDR3: TGTGCCAGCAGTTCCGGGGGTATCGCTGAAGCTTTCTTT. The genes are TRBV28 and TRBJ1-1; perhaps TRBD1 as D (5 bases). This CDR3 comprises 13 residues. V shed 4 bases and J shed 6 bases, with 12 bases lying between them. Per the germline V gene, CDR1 is MDHEN and CDR2 is SYDVKM.

This clone was detected a few times. The chain uses TRBV7-9 and TRBJ2-5, with TRBD1 identical over 7 bases. Looked up from germline, CDR1 is SEHNR and CDR2 is FQNEAQ (reference sequence). The V gene end was trimmed by 2 bases and the J gene end by 2 bases; junction bases not matched to a gene: 11. The CDR3 contains 17 residues. DNA for the CDR3: TGTGCCAGCAGCTTAAAGGGGGCGACACGAGGACAAGAGACCCAGTACTTC. Encoded protein: CASSLKGATRGQETQYF.

J is TRBJ2-2 and V is TRBV11-3, with D maybe TRBD1 (6 bases). V lost 2 bases and J 0 bases, leaving 10 bases between the germline ends. Germline-derived CDR1 and CDR2 are SGHNT and YENEEA. There are 16 residues in the CDR3. This chain's CDR3 is CASSLRTASNTGELFF. The CDR3 DNA is TGTGCCAGCAGCTTACGGACAGCCTCGAACACCGGGGAGCTGTTTTTT. Drawing the rest from reference TRBV11-3 and TRBJ2-2, the complete variable domain is EAGVVQSPRYKIIEKKQPVAFWCNPISGHNTLYWYLQNLGQGPELLIRYENEEAVDDSQLPKDRFSAERLKGVDSTLKIQPAELGDSAVYLCASSLRTASNTGELFFGEGSRLTVL.

This sequence joins TRBV7-2 and TRBJ1-6; TRBD1 matches at 11 bases. The J segment lost 9 bases and the V segment lost 4 bases, leaving 2 bases of the junction unmatched. Germline assignment: CDR1 SGHTA and CDR2 FQGNSA. The CDR3 contains 14 residues. CDR3 region: CASSWGQGGSPLHF. In nucleotides, the CDR3 is TGTGCCAGCAGCTGGGGACAGGGGGGTTCACCCCTCCACTTT. Together with reference TRBV7-2 and TRBJ1-6, the CDR3 gives the full variable domain: GAGVSQSPSNKVTEKGKDVELRCDPISGHTALYWYRQSLGQGLEFLIYFQGNSAPDKSGLPSDRFSAERTGGSVSTLTIQRTQQEDSAVYLCASSWGQGGSPLHFGNGTRLTVT.

The V call is TRBV19, the J call TRBJ1-5; D remains unclear. Deletions cut 5 bases from V and 5 bases from J, with 4 bases between. The CDR3 has 11 amino acids. Germline V gene data show CDR1 as LNHDA and CDR2 as SQIVND (reference sequence). The CDR3 protein is CASSSHQPQHF. The CDR3 bases are TGTGCCAGTAGTTCTCATCAGCCCCAGCATTTT.

This chain links TRBV19 with TRBJ2-6, with D perhaps matching TRBD2 (7 bases). The CDR3 extends over 18 amino acids. Germline-derived CDR1 and CDR2 are LNHDA and SQIVND (reference sequence). V was pared by 9 bases and J by 3 bases, with 24 bases between. CDR3 loop: CASGGRSPAVDGANVLTF. CDR3 nucleotide sequence: TGTGCCAGCGGGGGGCGCAGCCCCGCGGTCGATGGGGCCAACGTCCTGACTTTC.

This clone was observed a handful of times. The chain has TRBV7-2 and TRBJ1-5; D call uncertain. The CDR3 has 14 amino acids. The germline V gene encodes CDR1 SGHTA and CDR2 FQGNSA. The V end was cut by 0 bases, the J end by 6 bases, with 9 bases between. This chain's CDR3 is CASSLAKEAQPQHF. In DNA, the CDR3 is TGTGCCAGCAGCTTAGCGAAGGAGGCTCAGCCCCAGCATTTT.

J is TRBJ1-2 and V is TRBV18, with D perhaps TRBD1 (5 bases). The CDR3 totals 15 residues. V was trimmed by 3 bases and J by 6 bases, leaving 17 bases between them. Germline assignment: CDR1 KGHSH and CDR2 LQKENI. The CDR3 coding sequence is TGTGCCAGCTCACCTACGAGCGACAGTTACGATGGCTACACCTTC. This codes for CASSPTSDSYDGYTF.

V gene TRBV5-4 combines with J gene TRBJ2-1; the D gene is possibly TRBD1 (6 bases). Trimming left V 7 bases short and J 10 bases short, with 12 bases between. Germline V gives CDR1 SGHNT, CDR2 YYREEE (reference sequence). This CDR3 has 11 residues. The CDR3 here is CASGGPAEQFF. CDR3 DNA: TGTGCCAGCGGGGGCCCTGCCGAGCAGTTCTTC.

The gene calls are TRBV5-6 and TRBJ2-1; the D gene is possibly TRBD1 (5 bases). Germline CDR1 reads SGHDT; CDR2 reads YYEEEE. The CDR3 runs 13 residues. V lost 1 base and J lost 6, with 8 bases in between. CDR3 nucleotides: TGTGCCAGCAGCTTGTTAGGGGTCAATGAGCAGTTCTTC. Its translation is CASSLLGVNEQFF.

This clone was counted once. The rearrangement uses TRBV5-6 and TRBJ1-4; D not certain. CDR3 length: 14 amino acids. V gave up 2 bases and J gave up 8 bases, with 13 bases separating them. In germline, CDR1 is SGHDT, CDR2 YYEEEE. In DNA, the CDR3 is TGTGCCAGCAGCTTACGGGGTAATATGGAAAAACTGTTTTTT. This sequence encodes CASSLRGNMEKLFF.

The chain couples TRBV5-1 to TRBJ1-2, with D possibly TRBD1 on 5 matching bases. The CDR3 sequence is 15 residues long. Between the trimmed V and J ends, which lost 0 bases and 3 bases, there was a span of 12 bases. Germline CDR1 is SGHRS and CDR2 is YFSETQ. This CDR3 reads CASSLGAGRHYGYTF. The CDR3 DNA follows: TGCGCCAGCAGCTTGGGGGCAGGGCGACACTATGGCTACACCTTC.

This clone was counted a single time. The rearrangement links TRBV5-4 to TRBJ1-3, with 7 bases that match TRBD1. This CDR3 has 15 residues. CDR1 and CDR2 from the germline V gene are SGHNT and YYREEE (reference sequence). Losses at the gene ends were 2 bases for V and 4 bases for J; bases not matched to a gene: 6. The CDR3 DNA sequence: TGTGCCAGCAGCTTAGACACAGGGGTCGGAAACACCATATATTTT. This sequence encodes CASSLDTGVGNTIYF.

V usage is TRBV3-1 (or the pseudogene TRBV3-2) and J usage is TRBJ1-2; 8 bases align to TRBD1. Germline trimming cut 1 base from V and 6 bases from J; bases unmatched to any gene: 4. The CDR3 length is 14 residues. In germline, CDR1 is LGHDT, CDR2 YNNKEL (reference sequence). This chain's CDR3 is CASSQGQDRDGYTF. The CDR3 nucleotides read TGTGCCAGCAGCCAAGGACAGGACAGGGATGGCTACACCTTC.

Of note for this clone: A junction boundary mismatches the germline segment, possibly from a read error. The rearrangement links TRBV7-7 to TRBJ2-7, with D perhaps TRBD2 (5 bases). The germline CDR1 and CDR2 sequences are SSHAT and FNYEAQ (reference sequence). This CDR3 spans 13 amino acids. CDR3 residues: CASSPSGPGEQYF. The CDR3 DNA reads TGTGCTAGCAGTCCCTCCGGCCCGGGGGAGCAGTACTTC. Together with reference TRBV7-7 and TRBJ2-7, the CDR3 gives the full variable domain: GAGVSQSPRYKVTKRGQDVTLRCDPISSHATLYWYQQALGQGPEFLTYFNYEAQPDKSGLPSDRFSAERPEGSISTLTIQRTEQRDSAMYRCASSPSGPGEQYFGPGTRLTVT.

This chain uses TRBV11-3 with TRBJ1-1, with D possibly being TRBD1 (5 bases). The length of the CDR3 is 13 residues. In germline, CDR1 is SGHNT, CDR2 YENEEA. V lost 5 bases and J lost 0, with 7 bases in between. CDR3 region: CASSIQVNTEAFF. The CDR3 nucleotides read TGTGCCAGCAGCATACAGGTGAACACTGAAGCTTTCTTT.

This clone was counted a single time. The gene calls are TRBV6-1 and TRBJ1-4; 10 positions agree with TRBD1. Unmatched junction bases numbered 2, after V lost 3 bases and J lost 4 bases. Germline CDR1 and CDR2: MNHNS and SASEGT. This CDR3 has 15 residues. CDR3 bases: TGTGCCAGCAGTGACAGGACAGGGGGTAATGAAAAACTGTTTTTT. Translating it yields CASSDRTGGNEKLFF.

The rearrangement links TRBV3-1 (or the pseudogene TRBV3-2) to TRBJ1-1; D may be TRBD1 (6 bases). The CDR3 sequence is 18 residues long. The germline V gene has CDR1 LGHDT and CDR2 YNNKEL (reference sequence). Trimming took 3 bases from V and 5 from J, leaving 25 bases between them. This chain's CDR3 is CASSHSSGIRIRGTEAFF. CDR3 nucleotides: TGTGCCAGCAGCCATTCATCAGGGATAAGGATTAGGGGGACTGAAGCTTTCTTT.

The chain couples TRBV9 to TRBJ1-1; the D gene is possibly TRBD1 (6 bases). The length of the CDR3 is 16 residues. Germline values: CDR1 SGDLS, CDR2 YYNGEE. Trimming stripped 0 bases from V and 1 base from J, with 13 bases between. Here the CDR3 DNA reads TGTGCCAGCAGCGTAGTTTGGGGGCCGGAGAACACTGAAGCTTTCTTT. It encodes CASSVVWGPENTEAFF.

This clone has just a few counts. This chain links TRBV5-1 with TRBJ2-2, with D perhaps matching TRBD1 (5 bases). This CDR3 spans 16 amino acids. Germline assignment: CDR1 SGHRS and CDR2 YFSETQ. The V gene lost 6 bases and the J gene lost 0 bases, with 15 bases spanning the gap. Written as DNA, the CDR3 is TGCGCCAGCACCCCCGTGGGGCTCGCGAACACCGGGGAGCTGTTTTTT. This translates into CASTPVGLANTGELFF.